The 31 T cell receptor beta chains below all came from one sample that was sequenced in a study of shared clonotypes between healthy human individuals. The data were produced by immunoSEQ multiplex PCR, yet TCRdb's version contains in-frame clones alone and is incomplete. Altogether 650,000 to 700,000 clones are present, around 91% being singletons, with the ten largest covering 30% to 35%. The sequencing sample was made of memory CD8+ T cells from PBMCs. Subset here: CD45RO+ cells pooled with CCR7-negative TemRA cells. All receptors come from a young man in good health. Some clones in this sample may be carry-over from other donors' samples.

The V gene is TRBV28, the J gene TRBJ2-6; no clear D. The CDR3 has 16 amino acids. Trimming took 6 bases from V and 4 from J, leaving 16 bases between them. Per germline, CDR1 MDHEN and CDR2 SYDVKM. DNA of the CDR3: TGTGCCAGCAGCTCCTTCTCATGGTCCGGGGCCAACGTCCTGACTTTC. The encoded protein is CASSSFSWSGANVLTF.

V gene TRBV18 combines with J gene TRBJ2-5; 8 bases agree with TRBD1. The CDR3 spans 18 residues. V lost 3 bases to trimming and J lost 1 base; unmatched junction nucleotides: 13. The germline CDR1 and CDR2 sequences are KGHSH and LQKENI. The CDR3: CASSPPSLGQAIQETQYF. DNA for the CDR3: TGTGCCAGCTCACCCCCTTCCCTGGGACAGGCAATCCAAGAGACCCAGTACTTC.

V gene TRBV5-6 combines with J gene TRBJ2-3; D could derive from TRBD1 or TRBD2 (6 bases each). Looked up from germline, CDR1 is SGHDT and CDR2 is YYEEEE. Trimming removed 1 base at V and 10 bases at J, with 10 bases between. The CDR3 spans 12 residues. CDR3 in amino acids: CASSLLGGSQYF. CDR3 DNA: TGTGCCAGCAGCTTGTTAGGGGGGTCGCAGTATTTT.

The chain employs TRBV6-5 and TRBJ2-3; D gene ambiguous. This CDR3 is 14 amino acids long. The V end lost 0 bases, the J end lost 10 bases, and 14 bases lay between the germline ends. Germline CDR1 and CDR2: MNHEY and SVGAGI. CDR3 region: CASSYSNSLPAQYF. The CDR3, as DNA: TGTGCCAGCAGTTACTCGAACTCCCTGCCGGCGCAGTATTTT.

The chain recombines TRBV9 with TRBJ2-1; the match to TRBD1 covers 7 bases. V trimming: 6 bases; J trimming: 2 bases; junction bases outside the gene matches: 11. There are 16 residues in the CDR3. The V gene's germline CDR1 is SGDLS and CDR2 YYNGEE. The CDR3 DNA reads TGTGCCAGCACCCTAGGGGGTACAGGGGCCTACAATGAGCAGTTCTTC. It codes for CASTLGGTGAYNEQFF.

CDR3 coding DNA: TGTGCCAGTAGTATAAGTGGGCGCCGCTCCTACGAGCAGTACTTC. It specifies CASSISGRRSYEQYF. V usage is TRBV19 and J usage is TRBJ2-7; D call uncertain. Trimming took off 2 bases at V and 0 bases at J, with 11 bases between the two ends. The CDR3 length is 15 residues. CDR1 LNHDA and CDR2 SQIVND come from the germline V gene (reference sequence).

The table lists this clone with a few counts. The rearrangement links TRBV5-1 to TRBJ1-5; D gene uncertain. The V gene lost 4 bases and the J gene lost 0 bases, with 11 bases spanning the gap. The CDR3 totals 15 residues. CDR1 is SGHRS, CDR2 YFSETQ, per germline. CDR3 sequence: CASSPGLYSNQPQHF. The CDR3 bases are TGCGCCAGCAGCCCGGGGTTATATAGCAATCAGCCCCAGCATTTT.

In its sample, this clone was seen once. The chain is built from TRBV27 and TRBJ2-7; D gene unclear. The CDR3 sequence is 15 residues long. In germline, CDR1 is MNHEY, CDR2 SMNVEV (reference sequence). V gave up 0 bases and J gave up 0 bases, with 9 bases separating them. The CDR3 loop is CASSLSASSSYEQYF. CDR3 DNA sequence: TGTGCCAGCAGTTTATCAGCGTCTAGCTCCTACGAGCAGTACTTC.

In its sample, this clone was seen once. The chain has TRBV28 and TRBJ2-5; no clear D. Matching the DNA end better, TRBJ2-7 makes the J call doubtful. The CDR3 is 17 residues long. The V gene's germline CDR1 is MDHEN and CDR2 SYDVKM. CDR3: CASSLSLYSQGNYEQYF. The CDR3 DNA reads TGTGCCAGCAGTTTATCGCTGTACAGTCAAGGGAACTACGAGCAGTACTTC.

This rearrangement joins TRBV6-1 to TRBJ1-3; no firm D call. The CDR3 is made up of 12 amino acids. V was pared by 9 bases and J by 4 bases, with 10 bases between. CDR1 MNHNS and CDR2 SASEGT come from the germline V gene. In DNA, the CDR3 is TGTGCCAGGGGAATGTCAGGAAACACCATATATTTT. This gives the protein CARGMSGNTIYF.

The V and J genes are TRBV9 and TRBJ2-7; D perhaps matches TRBD2 (6 bases). V was clipped by 4 bases and J by 4 bases, with 15 bases between them. The CDR3 consists of 14 residues. Germline V lookup: CDR1 SGDLS, CDR2 YYNGEE. The CDR3 DNA sequence: TGTGCCAGCAGCCCCCGGGACTCCGGATACGAGCAGTACTTC. It codes for CASSPRDSGYEQYF. The full variable domain, in which reference TRBV9 and TRBJ2-7 provide the parts outside the CDR3, is DSGVTQTPKHLITATGQRVTLRCSPRSGDLSVYWYQQSLDQGLQFLIQYYNGEERAKGNILERFSAQQFPDLHSELNLSSLELGDSALYFCASSPRDSGYEQYFGPGTRLTVT.

The chain uses TRBV9 and TRBJ2-1, with D possibly called TRBD1 or TRBD2 (6 bases each). CDR1 is SGDLS, CDR2 YYNGEE, per germline. Trimming took off 3 bases at V and 2 bases at J, with 15 bases between the two ends. CDR3 length equals 16 residues. CDR3 sequence reads: CASSGGAKPPYNEQFF. CDR3 sequence (DNA): TGTGCCAGCAGCGGGGGGGCCAAACCGCCCTACAATGAGCAGTTCTTC.

This clone occurred once. This chain connects TRBV27 to TRBJ1-1; D is ambiguous. Germline CDR1 reads MNHEY; CDR2 reads SMNVEV (reference sequence). Trimming pared 4 bases from V and 3 bases from J, leaving 9 bases between. The CDR3 is made up of 13 amino acids. In nucleotides, the CDR3 is TGTGCCAGCAGTTGGGGAGGCTACACTGAAGCTTTCTTT. Protein sequence: CASSWGGYTEAFF.

This chain uses TRBV9 with TRBJ1-2; perhaps TRBD1 as D (6 bases). This CDR3 is 17 amino acids long. Trimming removed 0 bases at V and 0 bases at J, with 15 bases between. Germline-derived CDR1 and CDR2 are SGDLS and YYNGEE. The CDR3 DNA is TGTGCCAGCAGCGTAGGGAGGGCGGGGGCAGCTAACTATGGCTACACCTTC. As protein: CASSVGRAGAANYGYTF.

Points on this clone: Other DNA sequences of this sample code for an identical CDR3. The rearrangement joins TRBV4-1 to TRBJ2-7; 10 nucleotides align to TRBD2. CDR1 MGHRA and CDR2 YSYEKL come from the germline V gene. The CDR3 totals 16 residues. Losses at the gene ends were 1 base for V and 0 bases for J; bases not matched to a gene: 3. The CDR3 spells CASSQGPSGSSYEQYF. DNA for the CDR3: TGCGCCAGCAGCCAAGGCCCTAGCGGGAGCTCCTACGAGCAGTACTTC.

The V and J genes are TRBV11-2 and TRBJ1-5, with a possible D match to TRBD1 (5 bases). V lost 1 base, J lost 6 bases, and 13 bases lay in between. From germline, CDR1 is SGHAT and CDR2 FQNNGV. This CDR3 contains 15 residues. The CDR3 coding sequence is TGTGCCAGCAGCTTAGGGGGGGGACTAGGTCAGCCCCAGCATTTT. Residues: CASSLGGGLGQPQHF.

This chain joins TRBV4-1 and TRBJ2-1; 7 bases align to TRBD2. The CDR3 sequence is 15 residues long. The germline V gene has CDR1 MGHRA and CDR2 YSYEKL. V lost 5 bases to trimming and J lost 6 bases; unmatched junction nucleotides: 10. The CDR3 protein is CASSKLAGVGNEQFF. The CDR3 DNA is TGCGCCAGCAGCAAGCTGGCGGGAGTAGGCAATGAGCAGTTCTTC.

The J gene is TRBJ1-1, the V gene TRBV15, with D unresolved. This CDR3 is built from 15 residues. V was shortened by 3 bases and J by 5 bases, with 16 bases between the two germline ends. Germline lookup yields CDR1 LNHNV and CDR2 YYDKDF (reference sequence). The CDR3 is CATSRVSGSRTEAFF. The CDR3 DNA reads as TGTGCCACCAGCAGGGTAAGCGGCAGTCGTACTGAAGCTTTCTTT.

This chain links TRBV7-9 with TRBJ2-1; D is unresolved. The germline gives CDR1 SEHNR, CDR2 FQNEAQ (reference sequence). The CDR3 has 12 residues. Trimming took off 3 bases at V and 9 bases at J, with 9 bases between the two ends. In nucleotides, the CDR3 is TGTGCCAGCAGCTTGACTGCGGCTGAGCAGTTCTTC. Its translation: CASSLTAAEQFF.

The chain links TRBV4-1 to TRBJ2-7, with no clear D. V lost 1 base to trimming and J lost 3 bases, with 13 bases between them. From germline, CDR1 is MGHRA and CDR2 YSYEKL. CDR3 length: 15 amino acids. As DNA, the CDR3 is TGCGCCAGCAGCCAAGGCCGGACGGCTGACTACGAGCAGTACTTC. Translating it yields CASSQGRTADYEQYF.

This chain connects TRBV6-1 to TRBJ1-1, with D hard to call. This CDR3 has 14 residues. From germline, CDR1 is MNHNS and CDR2 SASEGT. Trimming took 7 bases from V and 4 from J, leaving 16 bases between them. The CDR3 loop reads CASKGWGVGTEAFF. The CDR3 region has the DNA TGTGCCAGCAAAGGGTGGGGTGTTGGCACTGAAGCTTTCTTT.

The rearrangement links TRBV19 to TRBJ2-7, with 12 positions matching TRBD1. CDR3 size: 14 residues. The ends lost 3 bases at V and 7 bases at J; junction bases unmatched: 4. The germline V gene has CDR1 LNHDA and CDR2 SQIVND (reference sequence). The CDR3 DNA reads as TGTGCCAGTAGTATCCGGGACAGGGGGCTTGAGCAGTACTTC. It yields the protein CASSIRDRGLEQYF.

Worth noting for this clone: A far larger clone is a single base away, which makes a read error likely. The same CDR3 is also encoded by other DNA sequences in this sample. The V and J genes are TRBV11-2 and TRBJ2-7; D is perhaps TRBD1 (6 bases). V lost 3 bases, J lost 3 bases, and 18 bases lay in between. This CDR3 spans 16 amino acids. Looked up from germline, CDR1 is SGHAT and CDR2 is FQNNGV. CDR3 protein: CASSLLSTGLYYEQYF. Here the CDR3 DNA reads TGTGCCAGCAGCTTGTTGTCGACAGGCCTCTACTACGAGCAGTACTTC.

CDR3 sequence reads: CASSFGPGVSYNEQFF. The CDR3 DNA reads as TGTGCCAGCAGTTTCGGCCCAGGGGTTTCCTACAATGAGCAGTTCTTC. The rearrangement joins TRBV27 to TRBJ2-1, with a possible D match to TRBD1 (6 bases). Per germline, CDR1 MNHEY and CDR2 SMNVEV (reference sequence). The germline V and J ends were trimmed by 3 bases and 1 base, with 13 bases remaining between them. This CDR3 region has 16 residues.

The chain combines TRBV5-1 with TRBJ1-2, with unresolved D. The CDR3 extends over 13 amino acids. Trimming took off 0 bases at V and 8 bases at J, with 11 bases between the two ends. CDR1 and CDR2 (germline): SGHRS, YFSETQ. CDR3: CASSLGGDPGYTF. The CDR3 bases are TGCGCCAGCAGCTTGGGAGGAGACCCCGGCTACACCTTC.

The V call is TRBV9, the J call TRBJ2-7, with D unresolved. The CDR3 covers 15 residues. Between the trimmed V and J ends, which lost 1 base and 5 bases, there was a span of 16 bases. The germline V gene has CDR1 SGDLS and CDR2 YYNGEE. The DNA of the CDR3 is TGTGCCAGCAGCGTATTCGGCCGCCTTGCCGACGAGCAGTACTTC. Translation: CASSVFGRLADEQYF.

The chain joins TRBV6-6 to TRBJ1-1; unclear D gene. There are 13 residues in the CDR3. Trimming shortened V by 9 bases and J by 4 bases, and 15 bases separated the two germline ends. The V gene's germline CDR1 is MNHNY and CDR2 SVGAGI (reference sequence). In DNA form, the CDR3 reads TGTGCCAGATCGAAGGGCTTCGGCACTGAAGCTTTCTTT. It is translated as CARSKGFGTEAFF.

This clone turned up a few times. DNA for the CDR3: TGTGCTAGTGGCGAGGACAGCCCCTACAATGAGCAGTTCTTC. This gives the protein CASGEDSPYNEQFF. The chain carries TRBV12-5 and TRBJ2-1; a weak D match, TRBD1 (6 bases). The V gene's germline CDR1 is LGHNT and CDR2 FRNRAP. The V end was cut by 6 bases, the J end by 2 bases, with 11 bases between. The CDR3 spans 14 residues.

The CDR3 DNA follows: TGTGCCAGCAGTGACGGGAATCCCAAAAACATTCAGTACTTC. This encodes CASSDGNPKNIQYF. This chain uses TRBV9 with TRBJ2-4, with D possibly TRBD2 on 5 matching bases. The V end was cut by 5 bases, the J end by 2 bases, with 11 bases between. Germline assignment: CDR1 SGDLS and CDR2 YYNGEE. The CDR3 loop spans 14 amino acids.

The genes are TRBV7-9 and TRBJ2-7; D may be TRBD1 or TRBD2 (6 bases each). The CDR3 is made up of 16 amino acids. V lost 3 bases and J 0 bases, leaving 15 bases between the germline ends. Germline-derived CDR1 and CDR2 are SEHNR and FQNEAQ (reference sequence). The CDR3: CASSFRGQGVSYEQYF. The CDR3 DNA follows: TGTGCCAGCAGCTTCCGGGGGCAGGGAGTCTCCTACGAGCAGTACTTC.

This chain uses TRBV4-1 with TRBJ2-7; D ambiguous. V was trimmed by 4 bases and J by 5 bases, leaving 12 bases between them. The CDR3 is 13 amino acids. Germline CDR1 reads MGHRA; CDR2 reads YSYEKL. CDR3 sequence: CASSLSVVNEQYF. The CDR3 DNA reads as TGCGCCAGCAGCCTCTCGGTAGTTAACGAGCAGTACTTC.